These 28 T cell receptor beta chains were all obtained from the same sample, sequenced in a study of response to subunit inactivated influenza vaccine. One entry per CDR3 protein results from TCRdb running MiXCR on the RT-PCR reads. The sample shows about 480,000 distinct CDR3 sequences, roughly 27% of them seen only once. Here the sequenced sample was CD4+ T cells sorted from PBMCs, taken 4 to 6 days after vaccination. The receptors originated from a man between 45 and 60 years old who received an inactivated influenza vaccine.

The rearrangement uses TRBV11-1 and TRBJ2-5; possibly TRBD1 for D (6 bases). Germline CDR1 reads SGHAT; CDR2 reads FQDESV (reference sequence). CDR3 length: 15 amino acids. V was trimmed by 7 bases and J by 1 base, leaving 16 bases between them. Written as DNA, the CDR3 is TGTGCCAGCATCCCGACCGGACAGATCCAAGAGACCCAGTACTTC. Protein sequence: CASIPTGQIQETQYF.

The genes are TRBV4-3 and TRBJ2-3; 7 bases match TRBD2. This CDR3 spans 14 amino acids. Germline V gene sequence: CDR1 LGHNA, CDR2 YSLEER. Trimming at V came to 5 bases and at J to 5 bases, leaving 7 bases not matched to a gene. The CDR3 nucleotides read TGCGCCAGCAGCACCCGGACTAGGGGAGATACGCAGTATTTT. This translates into CASSTRTRGDTQYF.

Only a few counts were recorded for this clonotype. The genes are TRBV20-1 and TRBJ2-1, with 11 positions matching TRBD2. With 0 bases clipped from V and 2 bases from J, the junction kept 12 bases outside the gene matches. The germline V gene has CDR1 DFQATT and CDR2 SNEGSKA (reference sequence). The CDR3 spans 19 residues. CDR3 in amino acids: CSARDRVTSGVNAYNEQFF. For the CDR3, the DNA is TGCAGTGCTAGAGATCGTGTGACTAGCGGGGTGAATGCCTACAATGAGCAGTTCTTC.

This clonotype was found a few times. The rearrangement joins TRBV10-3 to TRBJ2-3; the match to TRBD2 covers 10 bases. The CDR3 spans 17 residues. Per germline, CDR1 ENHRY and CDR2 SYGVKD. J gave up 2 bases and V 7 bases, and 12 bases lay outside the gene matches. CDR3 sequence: CAITKGLLAGNTDTQYF. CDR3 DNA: TGTGCCATCACAAAAGGGTTACTAGCGGGGAACACAGATACGCAGTATTTT.

CDR3 in amino acids: CASSLAGRGVDEQYF. The CDR3 region has the DNA TGCGCCAGCAGCTTGGCCGGCAGGGGTGTCGACGAGCAGTACTTC. The chain joins TRBV5-1 to TRBJ2-7, with D possibly TRBD1 on 6 matching bases. Looked up from germline, CDR1 is SGHRS and CDR2 is YFSETQ. With 0 bases removed from V and 5 bases from J, the gap between germline ends came to 15 bases. The CDR3 is 15 amino acids. The full variable domain, its missing parts supplied by reference TRBV5-1 and TRBJ2-7, is KAGVTQTPRYLIKTRGQQVTLSCSPISGHRSVSWYQQTPGQGLQFLFEYFSETQRNKGNFPGRFSGRQFSNSRSEMNVSTLELGDSALYLCASSLAGRGVDEQYFGPGTRLTVT.

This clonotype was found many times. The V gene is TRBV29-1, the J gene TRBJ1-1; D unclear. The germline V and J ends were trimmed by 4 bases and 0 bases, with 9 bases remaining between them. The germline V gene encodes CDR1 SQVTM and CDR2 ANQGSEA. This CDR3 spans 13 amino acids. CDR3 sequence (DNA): TGCAGCGTTGTTGGGAACTTGAACACTGAAGCTTTCTTT. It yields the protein CSVVGNLNTEAFF.

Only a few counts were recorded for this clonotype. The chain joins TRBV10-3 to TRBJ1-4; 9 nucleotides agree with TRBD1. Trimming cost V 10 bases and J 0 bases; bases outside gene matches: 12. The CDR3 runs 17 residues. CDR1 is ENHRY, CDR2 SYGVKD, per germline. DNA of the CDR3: TGTGCCACCCGGGACAGGGCATCCACAACAACTAATGAAAAACTGTTTTTT. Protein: CATRDRASTTTNEKLFF.

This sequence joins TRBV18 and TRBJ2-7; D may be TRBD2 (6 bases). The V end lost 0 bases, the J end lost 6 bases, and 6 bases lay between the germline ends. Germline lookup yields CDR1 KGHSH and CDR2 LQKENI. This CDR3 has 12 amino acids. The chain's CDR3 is CASSPPGGEQYF. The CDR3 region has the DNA TGTGCCAGCTCACCACCGGGGGGCGAGCAGTACTTC.

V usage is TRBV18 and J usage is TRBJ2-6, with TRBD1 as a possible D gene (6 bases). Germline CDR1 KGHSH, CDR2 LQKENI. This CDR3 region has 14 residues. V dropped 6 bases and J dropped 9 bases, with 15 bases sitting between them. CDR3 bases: TGTGCCAGCTCTGTCGACAGGTCGGGCAACGTCCTGACTTTC. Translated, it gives CASSVDRSGNVLTF.

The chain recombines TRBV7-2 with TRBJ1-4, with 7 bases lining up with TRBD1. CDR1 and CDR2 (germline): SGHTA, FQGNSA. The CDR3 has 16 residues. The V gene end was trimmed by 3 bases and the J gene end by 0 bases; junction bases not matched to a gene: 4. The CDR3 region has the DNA TGTGCCAGCAGCTTCAGGGGGGGAGCAACTAATGAAAAACTGTTTTTT. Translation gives CASSFRGGATNEKLFF.

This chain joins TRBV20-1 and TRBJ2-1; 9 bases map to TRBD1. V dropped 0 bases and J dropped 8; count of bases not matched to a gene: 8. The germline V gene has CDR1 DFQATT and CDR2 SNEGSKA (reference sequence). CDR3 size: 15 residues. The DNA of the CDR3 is TGCAGTGCTAGAGACAAGGACAGGGGAGTCGATGAGCAGTTCTTC. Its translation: CSARDKDRGVDEQFF.

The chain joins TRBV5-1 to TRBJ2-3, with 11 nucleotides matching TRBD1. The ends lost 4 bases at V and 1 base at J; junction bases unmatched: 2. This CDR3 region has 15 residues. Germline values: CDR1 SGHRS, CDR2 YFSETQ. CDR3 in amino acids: CASSGTGGRTDTQYF. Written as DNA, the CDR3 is TGCGCCAGCAGCGGGACAGGGGGTCGCACAGATACGCAGTATTTT.

The DNA of the CDR3 is TGTGCCACCCAGGTAGCGGGAGTACTCAGGCAGTTCTTC. The encoded protein is CATQVAGVLRQFF. This chain joins TRBV7-2 and TRBJ2-1; 9 nucleotides line up with TRBD2. Losses at the gene ends were 10 bases for V and 12 bases for J; bases not matched to a gene: 13. There are 13 residues in the CDR3. Germline CDR1 and CDR2: SGHTA and FQGNSA.

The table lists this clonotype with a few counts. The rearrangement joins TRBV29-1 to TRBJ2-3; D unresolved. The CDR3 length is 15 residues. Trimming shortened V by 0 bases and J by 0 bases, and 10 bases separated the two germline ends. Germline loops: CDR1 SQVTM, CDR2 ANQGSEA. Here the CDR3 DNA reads TGCAGCGTTGAAGATCCTAGACACAGCACAGATACGCAGTATTTT. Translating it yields CSVEDPRHSTDTQYF.

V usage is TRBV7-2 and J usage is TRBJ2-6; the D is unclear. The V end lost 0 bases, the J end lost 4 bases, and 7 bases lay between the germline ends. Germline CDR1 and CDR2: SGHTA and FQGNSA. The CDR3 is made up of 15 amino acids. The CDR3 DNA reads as TGTGCCAGCAGCTTAGCTGTAGCCGGGGCCAACGTCCTGACTTTC. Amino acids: CASSLAVAGANVLTF. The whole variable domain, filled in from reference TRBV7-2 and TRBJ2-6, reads GAGVSQSPSNKVTEKGKDVELRCDPISGHTALYWYRQSLGQGLEFLIYFQGNSAPDKSGLPSDRFSAERTGGSVSTLTIQRTQQEDSAVYLCASSLAVAGANVLTFGAGSRLTVL.

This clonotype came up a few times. CDR3 bases: TGCAGTGCTCAGGGGAACACTGAAGCTTTCTTT. Amino acid sequence: CSAQGNTEAFF. The chain links TRBV20-1 to TRBJ1-1, with D tentatively TRBD1 (5 bases). Germline-derived CDR1 and CDR2 are DFQATT and SNEGSKA (reference sequence). The CDR3 extends over 11 amino acids. Trimming removed 5 bases at V and 1 base at J, with 5 bases between.

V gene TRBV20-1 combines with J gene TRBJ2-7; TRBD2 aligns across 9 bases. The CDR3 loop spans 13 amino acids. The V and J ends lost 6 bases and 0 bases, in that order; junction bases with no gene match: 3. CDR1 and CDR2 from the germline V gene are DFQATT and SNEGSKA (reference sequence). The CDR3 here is CSAASGTSYEQYF. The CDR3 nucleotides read TGCAGTGCAGCTAGCGGGACCTCCTACGAGCAGTACTTC.

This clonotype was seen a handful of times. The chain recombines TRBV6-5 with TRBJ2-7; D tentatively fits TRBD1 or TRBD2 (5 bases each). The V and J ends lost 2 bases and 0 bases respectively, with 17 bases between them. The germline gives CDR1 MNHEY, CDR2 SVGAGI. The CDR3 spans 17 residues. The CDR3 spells CASSYTRGGQYSYEQYF. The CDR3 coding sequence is TGTGCCAGCAGTTACACGAGGGGCGGACAATACTCCTACGAGCAGTACTTC.

Here the CDR3 reads CASSIQGAYNEQFF. In DNA form, the CDR3 reads TGTGCCAGTAGTATACAGGGGGCCTACAATGAGCAGTTCTTC. This chain connects TRBV19 to TRBJ2-1, with TRBD1 matching 7 bases. This CDR3 spans 14 amino acids. V shed 2 bases, J shed 2 bases, and the junction held 0 bases outside the gene matches. The germline V gene has CDR1 LNHDA and CDR2 SQIVND (reference sequence).

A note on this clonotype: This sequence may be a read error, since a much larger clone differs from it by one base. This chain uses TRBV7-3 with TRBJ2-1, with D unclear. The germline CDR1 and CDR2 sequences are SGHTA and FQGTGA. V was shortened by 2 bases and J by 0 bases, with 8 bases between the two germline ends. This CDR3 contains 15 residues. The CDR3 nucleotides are TGTGCCAGCAGCTTAGTTCTTGGCTCCTACAATGAGCAGTTCTTC. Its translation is CASSLVLGSYNEQFF.

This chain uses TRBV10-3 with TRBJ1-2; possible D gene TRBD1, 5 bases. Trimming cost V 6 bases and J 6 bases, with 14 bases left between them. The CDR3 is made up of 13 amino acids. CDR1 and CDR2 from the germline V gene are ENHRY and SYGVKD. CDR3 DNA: TGTGCCATCAGCGCCCATCGGGGGGATGGCTACACCTTC. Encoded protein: CAISAHRGDGYTF.

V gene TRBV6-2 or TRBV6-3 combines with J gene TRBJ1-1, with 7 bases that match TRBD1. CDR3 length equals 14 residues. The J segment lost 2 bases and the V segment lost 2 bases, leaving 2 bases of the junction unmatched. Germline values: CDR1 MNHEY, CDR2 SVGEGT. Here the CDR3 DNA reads TGTGCCAGCAGTTACACAGGGGCCAACACTGAAGCTTTCTTT. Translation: CASSYTGANTEAFF.

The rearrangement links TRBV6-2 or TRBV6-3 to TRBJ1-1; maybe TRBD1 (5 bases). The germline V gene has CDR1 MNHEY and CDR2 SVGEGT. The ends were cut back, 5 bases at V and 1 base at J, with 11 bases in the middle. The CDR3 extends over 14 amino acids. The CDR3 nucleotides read TGTGCCAGCAGTCGACAGATACCGAACACTGAAGCTTTCTTT. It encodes CASSRQIPNTEAFF.

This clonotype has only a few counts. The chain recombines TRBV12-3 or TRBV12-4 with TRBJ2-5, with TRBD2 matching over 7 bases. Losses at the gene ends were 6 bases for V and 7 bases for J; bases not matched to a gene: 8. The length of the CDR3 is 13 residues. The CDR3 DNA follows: TGTGCCAGCAGATCGGGAGGCCCGGGGACCCAGTACTTC. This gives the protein CASRSGGPGTQYF.

This CDR3 is CASRVTDNYGYTF. Written as DNA, the CDR3 is TGCGCCAGCAGAGTGACAGACAACTATGGCTACACCTTC. The chain employs TRBV5-1 and TRBJ1-2; tentative D call: TRBD1 (5 bases). Trimming took off 5 bases at V and 2 bases at J, with 10 bases between the two ends. CDR1 SGHRS and CDR2 YFSETQ come from the germline V gene. This CDR3 has 13 residues.

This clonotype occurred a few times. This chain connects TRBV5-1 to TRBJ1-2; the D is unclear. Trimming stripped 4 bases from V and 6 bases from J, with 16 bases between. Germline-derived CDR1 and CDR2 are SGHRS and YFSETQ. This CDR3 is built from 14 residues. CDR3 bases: TGCGCCAGCAGCCCTTTGGGCCCGTCTCATGGCTACACCTTC. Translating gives CASSPLGPSHGYTF. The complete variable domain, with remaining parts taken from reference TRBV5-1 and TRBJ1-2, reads KAGVTQTPRYLIKTRGQQVTLSCSPISGHRSVSWYQQTPGQGLQFLFEYFSETQRNKGNFPGRFSGRQFSNSRSEMNVSTLELGDSALYLCASSPLGPSHGYTFGSGTRLTVV.

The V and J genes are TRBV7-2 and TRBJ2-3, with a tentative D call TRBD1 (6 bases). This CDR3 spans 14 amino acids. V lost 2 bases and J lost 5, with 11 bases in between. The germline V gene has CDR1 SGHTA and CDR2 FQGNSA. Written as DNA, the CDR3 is TGTGCCAGCAGCTTACACCCGACAGGAGATACGCAGTATTTT. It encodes CASSLHPTGDTQYF.

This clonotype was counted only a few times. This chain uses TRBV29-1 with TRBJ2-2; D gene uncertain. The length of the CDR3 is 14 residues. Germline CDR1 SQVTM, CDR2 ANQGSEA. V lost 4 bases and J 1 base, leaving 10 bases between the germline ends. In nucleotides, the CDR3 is TGCAGCGTTGGTGGGGTAGAGAACACCGGGGAGCTGTTTTTT. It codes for CSVGGVENTGELFF.